Each of the 14 T cell receptor beta chains below was sequenced from the same sample in a study of blood T cell repertoires in COVID-19. Profiled with immunoSEQ multiplex PCR; TCRdb holds only in-frame clones, not every one. The data show some 350,000 clones, nearly 90% seen once. Sample: peripheral blood. The receptors here all came from a man between 18 and 29 years old with active or convalescent COVID-19.

The chain uses TRBV7-9 and TRBJ2-5; TRBD1 aligns across 7 bases. Germline loops: CDR1 SEHNR, CDR2 FQNEAQ (reference sequence). With 4 bases clipped from V and 0 bases from J, the junction kept 8 bases outside the gene matches. The CDR3 consists of 16 residues. DNA for the CDR3: TGTGCCAGCAGCTCGGGACAGACCAGAAACCAAGAGACCCAGTACTTC. Translated, it gives CASSSGQTRNQETQYF. The whole variable domain, remainder taken from reference TRBV7-9 and TRBJ2-5, is DTGVSQNPRHKITKRGQNVTFRCDPISEHNRLYWYRQTLGQGPEFLTYFQNEAQLEKSRLLSDRFSAERPKGSFSTLEIQRTEQGDSAMYLCASSSGQTRNQETQYFGPGTRLLVL.

Comments on this clone: An end of the junction differs from the germline gene, which may be a read error. The chain links TRBV19 to TRBJ2-6; 8 nucleotides align to TRBD1. Germline CDR1 is LNHDA and CDR2 is SQIVND (reference sequence). The CDR3 contains 17 residues. The CDR3 here is CASSAPGQASGANVLTF. Here the CDR3 DNA reads TGTGCCAGTAGTGCACCGGGACAGGCTTCTGGGGCCAACGTGCTGACTTTC.

CDR3 DNA: TGTGCCAGCTCACCACCTCGGGGATTCCCCACGTACGAGCAGTACTTC. Protein sequence: CASSPPRGFPTYEQYF. The chain employs TRBV18 and TRBJ2-7; D possibly corresponds to TRBD2 (5 bases). The ends were cut back, 0 bases at V and 4 bases at J, with 16 bases in the middle. This CDR3 has 16 amino acids. CDR1 and CDR2 from the germline V gene are KGHSH and LQKENI. Looking up the rest from reference TRBV18 and TRBJ2-7 gives the full variable domain: NAGVMQNPRHLVRRRGQEARLRCSPMKGHSHVYWYRQLPEEGLKFMVYLQKENIIDESGMPKERFSAEFPKEGPSILRIQQVVRGDSAAYFCASSPPRGFPTYEQYFGPGTRLTVT.

This sequence joins TRBV7-9 and TRBJ1-1, with TRBD1 matching over 8 bases. Germline V gene sequence: CDR1 SEHNR, CDR2 FQNEAQ (reference sequence). The CDR3 loop spans 16 amino acids. V shed 7 bases, J shed 3 bases, and the junction held 13 bases outside the gene matches. The CDR3 DNA reads as TGTGCCAGCACCTACCCCCCAGGGGGCGCCGACACTGAAGCTTTCTTT. Protein sequence: CASTYPPGGADTEAFF.

The chain couples TRBV7-9 to TRBJ1-3; tentatively, D is TRBD1 (5 bases). Trimming removed 4 bases at V and 0 bases at J, with 10 bases between. Per the germline V gene, CDR1 is SEHNR and CDR2 is FQNEAQ (reference sequence). This CDR3 spans 15 amino acids. CDR3 loop: CASSWGLVSGNTIYF. DNA for the CDR3: TGTGCCAGCAGCTGGGGACTCGTCTCTGGAAACACCATATATTTT.

The V gene is TRBV10-2, the J gene TRBJ1-5; D gene ambiguous. In germline, CDR1 is WSHSY, CDR2 SAAADI. This CDR3 spans 12 amino acids. V dropped 2 bases and J dropped 4 bases, with 3 bases sitting between them. As DNA, the CDR3 is TGCGCCAGCAGTGAGCAAAATCAGCCCCAGCATTTT. As protein: CASSEQNQPQHF.

The genes are TRBV3-1 (or the pseudogene TRBV3-2) and TRBJ1-1, with D uncertain. Germline CDR1 LGHDT, CDR2 YNNKEL (reference sequence). The CDR3 has 14 amino acids. Trimming took off 4 bases at V and 5 bases at J, with 14 bases between the two ends. The CDR3 DNA sequence: TGTGCCAGCAGCCCCAAATGGCGGGGTACTGAAGCTTTCTTT. Translated: CASSPKWRGTEAFF.

V usage is TRBV7-9 and J usage is TRBJ1-5, with TRBD1 as a possible D gene (6 bases). Germline lookup yields CDR1 SEHNR and CDR2 FQNEAQ (reference sequence). The germline V and J ends were trimmed by 1 base and 7 bases, with 14 bases remaining between them. The CDR3 is made up of 15 amino acids. The CDR3 is CASSLGGGAAQPQHF. Here the CDR3 DNA reads TGTGCCAGCAGCTTAGGAGGGGGGGCGGCGCAGCCCCAGCATTTT. Full variable domain (remainder filled in from reference TRBV7-9 and TRBJ1-5): DTGVSQNPRHKITKRGQNVTFRCDPISEHNRLYWYRQTLGQGPEFLTYFQNEAQLEKSRLLSDRFSAERPKGSFSTLEIQRTEQGDSAMYLCASSLGGGAAQPQHFGDGTRLSIL.

This clone has only one observation. This chain uses TRBV28 with TRBJ2-1; TRBD2 agrees at 7 bases. This CDR3 comprises 14 residues. CDR1 and CDR2 from the germline V gene are MDHEN and SYDVKM. V was pared by 8 bases and J by 12 bases, with 16 bases of the junction left unmatched. CDR3 loop: CASGAGRFRFRQFF. CDR3 coding DNA: TGTGCCAGCGGGGCCGGGAGGTTCCGTTTTAGGCAGTTCTTC.

The V gene is TRBV27, the J gene TRBJ2-7; 7 bases fit TRBD1. CDR1 MNHEY and CDR2 SMNVEV come from the germline V gene (reference sequence). The V segment lost 7 bases and the J segment 0 bases; nucleotides outside the gene matches: 3. The CDR3 spans 13 residues. CDR3 loop: CASTRQGSYEQYF. CDR3 nucleotide sequence: TGTGCCAGCACCCGACAGGGCTCCTACGAGCAGTACTTC.

CDR3 bases: TGTGCCAGCAGCGTTACCGGGACTTTAGTAAACACCATATATTTT. This codes for CASSVTGTLVNTIYF. This rearrangement joins TRBV7-2 to TRBJ1-3; D may be TRBD1 (5 bases). Deletions cut 5 bases from V and 6 bases from J, with 17 bases between. This CDR3 spans 15 amino acids. From germline, CDR1 is SGHTA and CDR2 FQGNSA.

The chain joins TRBV5-6 to TRBJ1-5; weak D call: TRBD1 (6 bases). Trimming cost V 4 bases and J 5 bases, with 13 bases left between them. The CDR3 is made up of 14 amino acids. Germline-derived CDR1 and CDR2 are SGHDT and YYEEEE. The CDR3 DNA reads as TGTGCCAGCAGCGCTGCAGGGGACCATCAGCCCCAGCATTTT. This translates into CASSAAGDHQPQHF.

CDR3 nucleotides: TGTGCCAGCAGCCCGAGGGGGCTAACCCGCACAGATACGCAGTATTTT. It specifies CASSPRGLTRTDTQYF. The J gene is TRBJ2-3, the V gene TRBV27, with 7 positions matching TRBD1. V lost 6 bases and J lost 1; bases outside the gene matches: 10. This CDR3 region has 16 residues. The germline V gene encodes CDR1 MNHEY and CDR2 SMNVEV (reference sequence).

V and J are TRBV19 and TRBJ2-7; TRBD2 agrees at 11 bases. The CDR3 loop spans 15 amino acids. Germline V gene data show CDR1 as LNHDA and CDR2 as SQIVND (reference sequence). J lost 7 bases, V lost 1 base, and 6 bases had no gene match. The CDR3 loop is CASSIAPLAGDEQYF. The CDR3 coding sequence is TGTGCCAGTAGTATAGCCCCACTAGCGGGAGATGAGCAGTACTTC.